A selection of T cell receptor beta chains follows, all from one sample in a study of cytomegalovirus exposure and HLA in healthy donors. Produced via immunoSEQ multiplex PCR; TCRdb's table is partial and in-frame only. The data show around 45,000 clones, around 68% seen once. Sequenced sample: PBMCs. The receptors were sampled from a man aged 25 to 45 in good health and CMV-seronegative. Each CDR3 is given with its conserved first and last residue. The order of the fields is D gene, J gene, clone size, V gene, CDR3 length, CDR3 protein, CDR3 DNA. A D gene is named only where the DNA matches it firmly. Clone size is given for some rows only: seen once, a few or many times, or a class if the clone is expanded.

D gene: -; J gene: TRBJ2-5; clone size: -; V gene: TRBV21-1; CDR3 length: 14; CDR3 protein: CASSPRLVWETQYF; CDR3 DNA: TGTGCCAGCAGCCCCCGACTTGTGTGGGAGACCCAGTACTTC
D gene: -; J gene: TRBJ1-1; clone size: -; V gene: TRBV29-1; CDR3 length: 12; CDR3 protein: CSATGGITEAFF; CDR3 DNA: TGCAGCGCCACGGGGGGGATCACTGAAGCTTTCTTT
D gene: -; J gene: TRBJ2-3; clone size: -; V gene: TRBV6-5; CDR3 length: 14; CDR3 protein: CASSFSASTDTQYF; CDR3 DNA: TGTGCCAGCAGTTTTAGCGCTAGCACAGATACGCAGTATTTT
D gene: -; J gene: TRBJ2-2; clone size: -; V gene: TRBV13; CDR3 length: 16; CDR3 protein: CASSLGPGLNTGELFF; CDR3 DNA: TGTGCCAGCAGCTTAGGCCCAGGGTTGAACACCGGGGAGCTGTTTTTT
D gene: -; J gene: TRBJ2-7; clone size: -; V gene: TRBV12-5; CDR3 length: 13; CDR3 protein: CASGKPQGFEQYF; CDR3 DNA: TGTGCTAGTGGCAAACCACAGGGTTTCGAGCAGTACTTC
D gene: -; J gene: TRBJ2-1; clone size: -; V gene: TRBV19; CDR3 length: 11; CDR3 protein: CASSPGVEQFF; CDR3 DNA: TGTGCCAGTAGCCCAGGTGTGGAGCAGTTCTTC
D gene: TRBD2; J gene: TRBJ2-7; clone size: -; V gene: TRBV12-5; CDR3 length: 18; CDR3 protein: CASGLVRRLAGASYEQYF; CDR3 DNA: TGTGCTAGTGGTTTGGTACGCCGGCTAGCGGGAGCATCCTACGAGCAGTACTTC
D gene: TRBD2; J gene: TRBJ2-5; clone size: few; V gene: TRBV7-9; CDR3 length: 17; CDR3 protein: CASTPGAVFRGGETQYF; CDR3 DNA: TGTGCCAGCACCCCAGGAGCGGTGTTCCGCGGGGGAGAGACCCAGTACTTC
D gene: TRBD1; J gene: TRBJ1-2; clone size: once; V gene: TRBV6-5; CDR3 length: 14; CDR3 protein: CASSSTGGNYGYTF; CDR3 DNA: TGTGCCAGCAGTTCTACAGGGGGTAACTATGGCTACACCTTC
D gene: TRBD1; J gene: TRBJ2-5; clone size: -; V gene: TRBV11-2; CDR3 length: 12; CDR3 protein: CASSTDRGTEHF; CDR3 DNA: TGTGCCAGCAGCACGGACAGGGGGACCGAACACTTC
D gene: TRBD2; J gene: TRBJ2-3; clone size: -; V gene: TRBV7-8; CDR3 length: 14; CDR3 protein: CASSSLTSGDTQYF; CDR3 DNA: TGTGCCAGCAGCTCATTGACTAGCGGGGATACGCAGTATTTT
D gene: -; J gene: TRBJ1-2; clone size: -; V gene: TRBV10-2; CDR3 length: 16; CDR3 protein: CASSALPGMGPGGYTF; CDR3 DNA: TGCGCCAGCAGTGCTCTCCCAGGGATGGGGCCTGGCGGCTACACCTTC
D gene: TRBD1; J gene: TRBJ2-7; clone size: -; V gene: TRBV11-1; CDR3 length: 15; CDR3 protein: CASSSRQGVFYEQYF; CDR3 DNA: TGTGCCAGCAGCTCACGACAGGGGGTTTTCTACGAGCAGTACTTC
D gene: -; J gene: TRBJ2-3; clone size: -; V gene: TRBV15; CDR3 length: 16; CDR3 protein: CATSRTGIGSTDTQYF; CDR3 DNA: TGTGCCACCAGCAGAACAGGGATCGGTAGCACAGATACGCAGTATTTT
D gene: TRBD1; J gene: TRBJ2-2; clone size: -; V gene: TRBV27; CDR3 length: 15; CDR3 protein: CASTPGGRVTGELFF; CDR3 DNA: TGTGCCAGCACCCCAGGGGGCCGGGTCACCGGGGAGCTGTTTTTT
D gene: TRBD1; J gene: TRBJ1-1; clone size: -; V gene: TRBV6-1; CDR3 length: 15; CDR3 protein: CASRLDRAQNTEAFF; CDR3 DNA: TGTGCCAGCAGACTCGACAGGGCTCAGAACACTGAAGCTTTCTTT
D gene: TRBD1; J gene: TRBJ1-2; clone size: -; V gene: TRBV5-4; CDR3 length: 14; CDR3 protein: CASSVQGANYGYTF; CDR3 DNA: TGTGCCAGCAGCGTCCAGGGGGCTAACTATGGCTACACCTTC
D gene: TRBD1; J gene: TRBJ2-7; clone size: -; V gene: TRBV10-3; CDR3 length: 17; CDR3 protein: CAISESQRSGGGYEQYF; CDR3 DNA: TGTGCCATTAGTGAGTCTCAAAGGTCAGGGGGCGGCTACGAGCAGTACTTC
D gene: -; J gene: TRBJ2-1; clone size: -; V gene: TRBV6-6; CDR3 length: 13; CDR3 protein: CASNLGPINEQFF; CDR3 DNA: TGTGCCAGCAATCTGGGCCCCATCAATGAGCAGTTCTTC
D gene: -; J gene: TRBJ2-1; clone size: -; V gene: TRBV7-9; CDR3 length: 16; CDR3 protein: CASSLVGTPRRNEQFF; CDR3 DNA: TGTGCCAGCAGCTTAGTAGGGACTCCAAGGAGGAATGAGCAGTTCTTC